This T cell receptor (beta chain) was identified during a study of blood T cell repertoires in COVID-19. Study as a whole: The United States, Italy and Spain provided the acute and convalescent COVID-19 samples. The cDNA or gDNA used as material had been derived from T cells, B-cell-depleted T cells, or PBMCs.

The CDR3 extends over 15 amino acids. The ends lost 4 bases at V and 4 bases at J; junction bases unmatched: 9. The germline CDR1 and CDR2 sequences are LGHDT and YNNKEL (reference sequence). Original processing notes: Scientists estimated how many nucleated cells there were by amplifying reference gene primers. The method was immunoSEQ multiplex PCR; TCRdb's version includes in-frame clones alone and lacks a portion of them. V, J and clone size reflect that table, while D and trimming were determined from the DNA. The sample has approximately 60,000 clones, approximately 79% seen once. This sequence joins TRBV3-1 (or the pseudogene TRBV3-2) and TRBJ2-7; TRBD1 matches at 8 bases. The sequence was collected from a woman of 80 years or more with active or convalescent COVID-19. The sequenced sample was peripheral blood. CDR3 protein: CASSPRQGQRYEQYF. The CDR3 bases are TGTGCCAGCAGCCCCCGACAGGGGCAGAGGTACGAGCAGTACTTC.